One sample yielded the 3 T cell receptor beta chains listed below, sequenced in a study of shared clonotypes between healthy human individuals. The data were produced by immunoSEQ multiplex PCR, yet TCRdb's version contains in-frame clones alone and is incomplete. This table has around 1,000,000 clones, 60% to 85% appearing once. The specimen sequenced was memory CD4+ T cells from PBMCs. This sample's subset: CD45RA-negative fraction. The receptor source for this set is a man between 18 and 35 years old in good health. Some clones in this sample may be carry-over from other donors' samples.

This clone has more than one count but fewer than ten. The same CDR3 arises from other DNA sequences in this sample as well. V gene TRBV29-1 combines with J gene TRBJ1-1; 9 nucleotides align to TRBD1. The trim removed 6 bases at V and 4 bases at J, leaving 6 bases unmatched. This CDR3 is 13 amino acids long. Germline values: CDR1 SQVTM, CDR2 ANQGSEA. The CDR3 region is CSVGQGIATEAFF. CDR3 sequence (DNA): TGCAGCGTGGGACAGGGTATTGCCACTGAAGCTTTCTTT.

DNA for the CDR3: TGTGCCTGGGCGGAGAGGGGCACGCAGTATTTT. It codes for CAWAERGTQYF. This chain links TRBV30 with TRBJ2-3; possibly TRBD1 or TRBD2 for D (5 bases each). Per germline, CDR1 GTSNPN and CDR2 SVGIG (reference sequence). The CDR3 totals 11 residues. The V and J ends lost 5 bases and 9 bases respectively, with 12 bases between them.

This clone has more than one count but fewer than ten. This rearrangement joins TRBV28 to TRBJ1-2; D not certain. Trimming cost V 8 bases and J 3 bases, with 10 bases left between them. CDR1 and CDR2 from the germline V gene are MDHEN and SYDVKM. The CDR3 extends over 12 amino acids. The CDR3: CASGGNDYGYTF. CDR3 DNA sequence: TGTGCCAGCGGCGGGAACGACTATGGCTACACCTTC.